Following are 21 T cell receptor beta chains from one sample sequenced in a study of neurological immune-mediated disorders (dated by TCRdb to about 2019). Receptor libraries were prepared by 5' RACE. Sequencing took place on an Illumina HiSeq 2500. TCRdb passed the public sequencing reads through fastp at Q25 and MiXCR, retaining productive beta sequences. Duplicate CDR3 protein sequences are folded into a single record with the most common DNA and genes. The sample includes over 55,000 distinct CDR3 sequences, with 10% observed a single time. 9.6% of the sample is taken by the ten largest. The sample's time point label, decoded: longitudinal time-point 1 (baseline). The specimen was PBMCs. The receptors originated from a man younger than 45 in good health.

This clonotype was picked up many times. The V call is TRBV5-1, the J call TRBJ2-1; D ambiguous. CDR1 SGHRS and CDR2 YFSETQ come from the germline V gene. V was cut by 4 bases and J by 0 bases, with 20 bases left in between. This CDR3 comprises 18 residues. CDR3 loop: CASSPGSWGASSYNEQFF. The CDR3 DNA follows: TGCGCCAGCAGCCCCGGATCGTGGGGTGCCAGCTCCTACAATGAGCAGTTCTTC.

The table lists this clonotype with many counts. The CDR3 here is CSASGLAGHNEQFF. The CDR3 DNA reads TGCAGTGCTTCGGGACTAGCGGGGCACAATGAGCAGTTCTTC. The chain uses TRBV20-1 and TRBJ2-1; 13 bases agree with TRBD2. CDR1 DFQATT and CDR2 SNEGSKA come from the germline V gene (reference sequence). V trimming: 5 bases; J trimming: 5 bases; junction bases outside the gene matches: 3. The CDR3 has 14 amino acids.

This clonotype occurred many times. The chain couples TRBV7-2 to TRBJ2-4, with no clear D. V shed 2 bases and J shed 5 bases, with 10 bases lying between them. The CDR3 length is 14 residues. Germline values: CDR1 SGHTA, CDR2 FQGNSA. As DNA, the CDR3 is TGTGCCAGCAGCTTAATTACAATCGAAAACATTCAGTACTTC. It encodes CASSLITIENIQYF.

On this clonotype itself: One end of the junction does not line up with germline, which may come from a read error. This rearrangement joins TRBV11-1 to TRBJ2-1; D assignment may be TRBD1 or TRBD2 (5 bases each). The CDR3 spans 13 residues. From germline, CDR1 is SGHAT and CDR2 FQDESV (reference sequence). CDR3 sequence reads: CASSWETANEQFF. CDR3 DNA: TGCGCCAGCAGCTGGGAGACAGCAAATGAGCAGTTCTTC.

This clonotype was recorded at least ten times. The gene calls are TRBV5-1 and TRBJ1-1; D not resolved. Trimming took 0 bases from V and 3 from J, leaving 9 bases between them. The CDR3 length is 14 residues. Germline lookup yields CDR1 SGHRS and CDR2 YFSETQ. CDR3 protein: CASSLAGVDTEAFF. The DNA for the CDR3 is TGCGCCAGCAGCTTGGCTGGGGTGGACACTGAAGCTTTCTTT.

The sample holds many counts of this clonotype. The chain combines TRBV20-1 with TRBJ1-1; D possibly corresponds to TRBD1 (6 bases). Per germline, CDR1 DFQATT and CDR2 SNEGSKA (reference sequence). The CDR3 has 19 residues. V shed 3 bases and J shed 0 bases, with 26 bases lying between them. CDR3: CSARDRASTGNSMNTEAFF. In DNA, the CDR3 is TGCAGTGCTAGGGACCGAGCCTCTACAGGGAACTCCATGAACACTGAAGCTTTCTTT.

This clonotype was found many times. The CDR3 nucleotides read TGCGCCAGCAGCTCCGAACCGGGACAGGGGAACACTGAAGCTTTCTTT. It yields the protein CASSSEPGQGNTEAFF. The chain links TRBV5-1 to TRBJ1-1; TRBD1 aligns across 9 bases. The CDR3 runs to 16 residues. From germline, CDR1 is SGHRS and CDR2 YFSETQ. Trimming removed 3 bases from V and 1 base from J; junction bases left unmatched: 7.

The chain recombines TRBV9 with TRBJ2-3; D possibly corresponds to TRBD2 (5 bases). This CDR3 region has 15 residues. Germline V gene sequence: CDR1 SGDLS, CDR2 YYNGEE. Trimming took 2 bases from V and 11 from J, leaving 21 bases between them. In DNA, the CDR3 is TGTGCCAGCAGCGTCACGAGACTAAGCACAGACATGCAGTATTTT. Residues: CASSVTRLSTDMQYF.

This clonotype has only a few counts. V gene TRBV27 combines with J gene TRBJ1-5; TRBD1 matches at 9 bases. The V gene end was trimmed by 6 bases and the J gene end by 2 bases; junction bases not matched to a gene: 17. This CDR3 has 19 residues. Germline CDR1 MNHEY, CDR2 SMNVEV (reference sequence). This chain's CDR3 is CASSPYMTDRGPGNQPQHF. The CDR3 nucleotides read TGTGCCAGCAGCCCTTATATGACGGACAGGGGACCCGGCAATCAGCCCCAGCATTTT.

This clonotype was seen at least ten times. This chain joins TRBV7-9 and TRBJ2-5; perhaps TRBD1 as D (6 bases). The CDR3 loop spans 14 amino acids. The V gene lost 10 bases and the J gene lost 10 bases, with 25 bases spanning the gap. CDR1 and CDR2 (germline): SEHNR, FQNEAQ (reference sequence). CDR3 sequence reads: CATTHETQGKDQYF. The CDR3 coding sequence is TGTGCCACCACCCACGAGACCCAGGGGAAGGACCAGTACTTC.

In this sample, this clonotype turned up many times. The chain recombines TRBV9 with TRBJ2-2; D call uncertain. Trimming left V 0 bases short and J 4 bases short, with 10 bases between. CDR1 is SGDLS and CDR2 is YYNGEE in the germline V gene. This CDR3 region has 15 residues. The CDR3 region is CASSVAPGSTGELFF. CDR3 bases: TGTGCCAGCAGCGTAGCCCCAGGTAGCACCGGGGAGCTGTTTTTT.

This clonotype was observed a handful of times. The rearrangement uses TRBV7-6 and TRBJ1-1; D remains ambiguous. The germline V and J ends were trimmed by 4 bases and 2 bases, with 8 bases remaining between them. The V gene's germline CDR1 is SGHVS and CDR2 FNYEAQ. The CDR3 covers 13 residues. CDR3: CASSSNTNTEAFF. CDR3 coding DNA: TGTGCCAGCAGCTCCAACACCAACACTGAAGCTTTCTTT.

On this clonotype itself: A much larger clone lies one base from this, so it may be a read error. V usage is TRBV20-1 and J usage is TRBJ1-5; tentatively, D is TRBD1 (5 bases). This CDR3 is 13 amino acids long. Germline lookup yields CDR1 DFQATT and CDR2 SNEGSKA (reference sequence). The CDR3 loop is CSARDTGGQPHHF. In DNA form, the CDR3 reads TGCAGTGCTAGAGATACAGGCGGGCAGCCCCATCATTTT.

This clonotype appeared many times. The genes are TRBV4-2 and TRBJ2-3; TRBD2 matches 13 bases. V shed 5 bases and J 6 bases; nucleotides not matched to a gene: 8. This CDR3 has 16 residues. The V gene's germline CDR1 is LGHNA and CDR2 YNFKEQ. The CDR3 is CASSFGTSGNRDTQYF. CDR3 DNA: TGTGCCAGCAGCTTCGGGACTAGCGGGAATAGGGATACGCAGTATTTT.

This clonotype was counted at least ten times. The gene calls are TRBV20-1 and TRBJ2-1; 9 bases agree with TRBD1. This CDR3 has 14 amino acids. CDR1 and CDR2 (germline): DFQATT, SNEGSKA (reference sequence). The V segment lost 8 bases and the J segment 5 bases; nucleotides outside the gene matches: 10. The CDR3 DNA reads as TGCAGTCAGGGACAGGGAGTTTTCGACAATGAGCAGTTCTTC. Translated: CSQGQGVFDNEQFF.

In this sample, this clonotype turned up many times. The CDR3 DNA is TGTGCCAGCAGCCATGGGGTTTACAATGAGCAGTTCTTC. Protein product: CASSHGVYNEQFF. The gene calls are TRBV7-2 and TRBJ2-1; D is undetermined. V was clipped by 5 bases and J by 4 bases, with 9 bases between them. The germline V gene encodes CDR1 SGHTA and CDR2 FQGNSA. The CDR3 has 13 residues.

This clonotype was observed at least ten times. This chain connects TRBV11-2 to TRBJ2-7, with D possibly being TRBD1 or TRBD2 (5 bases each). Germline CDR1 reads SGHAT; CDR2 reads FQNNGV. This CDR3 contains 15 residues. V shed 1 base and J shed 3 bases, with 13 bases lying between them. CDR3 protein: CASSLARGDLYEQYF. The CDR3 nucleotides read TGTGCCAGCAGCTTAGCCCGAGGGGACCTCTACGAGCAGTACTTC.

This clonotype turned up a few times. V and J are TRBV12-3 or TRBV12-4 and TRBJ2-7, with TRBD2 identical over 13 bases. The CDR3 extends over 16 amino acids. V shed 4 bases and J 4 bases; nucleotides not matched to a gene: 7. In DNA, the CDR3 is TGTGCCAGCAGTTCGGGGGAACTAGCGGGAGGGTACGAGCAGTACTTC. It translates to CASSSGELAGGYEQYF.

Many counts were recorded for this clonotype. V and J are TRBV5-1 and TRBJ2-7; the match to TRBD2 covers 9 bases. CDR3 length equals 16 residues. Per the germline V gene, CDR1 is SGHRS and CDR2 is YFSETQ. With 0 bases clipped from V and 0 bases from J, the junction kept 4 bases outside the gene matches. The CDR3 reads CASSLAGSGSSYEQYF. The CDR3 DNA reads as TGCGCCAGCAGCTTGGCCGGTAGCGGGAGCTCCTACGAGCAGTACTTC.

The genes are TRBV20-1 and TRBJ2-3, with a tentative D call TRBD2 (5 bases). The CDR3 is 16 residues long. The germline CDR1 and CDR2 sequences are DFQATT and SNEGSKA (reference sequence). V gave up 0 bases and J gave up 2 bases, with 15 bases separating them. As DNA, the CDR3 is TGCAGTGCTAGAGATCTGGGTAGCGTAAACACAGATACGCAGTATTTT. As protein: CSARDLGSVNTDTQYF.

In this sample, this clonotype turned up many times. The chain combines TRBV29-1 with TRBJ1-5, with unresolved D. The CDR3 is 13 residues long. Germline V gene sequence: CDR1 SQVTM, CDR2 ANQGSEA. Trimming left V 6 bases short and J 2 bases short, with 11 bases between. In DNA, the CDR3 is TGCAGCGTCCTGGAGATGGGCAATCAGCCCCAGCATTTT. The encoded protein is CSVLEMGNQPQHF.